This T cell receptor beta chain derives from a study of STAT5B mutations in CD4+ large granular lymphocyte leukemia. General study points: Compared with healthy controls (2/35), patient top clones favored TRBV06 (8/27).

The CDR3 sequence is 13 residues long. Germline V lookup: CDR1 LNHDA, CDR2 SQIVND (reference sequence). V was cut by 4 bases and J by 4 bases, with 9 bases left in between. The protocol was immunoSEQ multiplex PCR, while the TCRdb copy is restricted to in-frame clones and leaves out a portion. The sample lists approximately 49,000 clones, roughly two thirds seen once, with less than 2% in the top ten. This clone was seen a few times. Its antigen is still unknown. The sample consisted of CD4+ T cells from blood buffy coats. The V call is TRBV19, the J call TRBJ2-3, with no clear D. This receptor was obtained from a human donor in good health. CDR3 sequence: CASSTVGPDTQYF. In DNA form, the CDR3 reads TGTGCCAGTAGTACCGTGGGCCCAGATACGCAGTATTTT.